This TCR beta chain was captured in a study of Graves' ophthalmopathy and Graves' hyperthyroidism. This clonotype was detected many times. Germline CDR1 SEHNR, CDR2 FQNEAQ (reference sequence). CDR3 length equals 14 residues. Unmatched junction bases numbered 2, after V lost 2 bases and J lost 4 bases. The authors amplified TCR beta CDR3 regions, and they did so from RNA transcripts for repertoire sequencing. The authors performed first-round RT-PCR with HTBI primers and then a second-round multiplex PCR. TCRdb reanalysed the multiplex PCR reads using MiXCR and keeps one entry per CDR3 protein. The sample lists 150,000 to 200,000 distinct CDR3 sequences, under 45% seen once, with roughly 9% in the top ten.

The specimen was peripheral blood. This chain uses TRBV7-9 with TRBJ2-5, with 9 bases matching TRBD1. The TCR sequence derives from a young man with Graves' ophthalmopathy. CDR3 sequence (DNA): TGTGCCAGCAGCTTAACAGGGGGCGGAGAGACCCAGTACTTC. It codes for CASSLTGGGETQYF.